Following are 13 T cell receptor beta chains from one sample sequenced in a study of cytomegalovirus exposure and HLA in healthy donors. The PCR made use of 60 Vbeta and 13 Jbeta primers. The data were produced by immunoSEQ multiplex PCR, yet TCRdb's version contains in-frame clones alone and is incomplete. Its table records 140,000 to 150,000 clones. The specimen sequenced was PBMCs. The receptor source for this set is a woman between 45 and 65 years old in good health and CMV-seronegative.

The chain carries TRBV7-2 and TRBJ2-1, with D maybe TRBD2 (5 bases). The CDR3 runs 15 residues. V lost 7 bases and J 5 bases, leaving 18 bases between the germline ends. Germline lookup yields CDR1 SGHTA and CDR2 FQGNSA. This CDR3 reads CASTPSGALNNEQFF. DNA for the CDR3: TGTGCCAGCACTCCGAGCGGTGCCTTGAACAATGAGCAGTTCTTC.

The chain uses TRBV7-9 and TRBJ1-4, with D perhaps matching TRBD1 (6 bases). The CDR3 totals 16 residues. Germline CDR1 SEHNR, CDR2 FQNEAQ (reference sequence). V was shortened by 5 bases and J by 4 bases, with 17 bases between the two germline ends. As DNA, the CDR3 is TGTGCCAGCAGCCAGTGGAGGACAGCCCTTAATGAAAAACTGTTTTTT. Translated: CASSQWRTALNEKLFF.

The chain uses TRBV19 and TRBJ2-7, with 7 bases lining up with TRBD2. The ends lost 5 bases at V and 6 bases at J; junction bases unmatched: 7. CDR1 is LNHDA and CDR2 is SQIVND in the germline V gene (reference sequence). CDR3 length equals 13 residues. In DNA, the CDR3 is TGTGCCAGTAGTTCGGGGGAGGGAGGCGAGCAGTACTTC. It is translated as CASSSGEGGEQYF.

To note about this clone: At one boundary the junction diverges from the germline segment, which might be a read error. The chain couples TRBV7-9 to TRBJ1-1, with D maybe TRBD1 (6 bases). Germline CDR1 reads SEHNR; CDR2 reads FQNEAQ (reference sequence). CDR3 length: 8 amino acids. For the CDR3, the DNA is TGTGCCAGCAGCTCCGACAGGTTT. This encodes CASSSDRF.

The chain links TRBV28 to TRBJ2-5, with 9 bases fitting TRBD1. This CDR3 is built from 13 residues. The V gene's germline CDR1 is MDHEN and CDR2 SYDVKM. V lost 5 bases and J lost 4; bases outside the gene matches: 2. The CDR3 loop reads CASSGQGRETQYF. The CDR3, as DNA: TGTGCCAGCAGTGGACAGGGGCGAGAGACCCAGTACTTC.

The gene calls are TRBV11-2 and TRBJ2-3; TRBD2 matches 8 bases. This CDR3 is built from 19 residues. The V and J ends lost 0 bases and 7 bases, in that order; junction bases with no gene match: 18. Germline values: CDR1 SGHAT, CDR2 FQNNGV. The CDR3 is CASSLDKGRAGGRMNTQYF. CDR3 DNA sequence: TGTGCCAGCAGCTTAGATAAAGGTCGGGCGGGGGGACGCATGAATACGCAGTATTTT.

The CDR3 loop is CASSPRSGASTLGDNEKLFF. DNA for the CDR3: TGTGCCAGCTCACCACGGAGCGGGGCCTCCACCCTCGGTGATAATGAAAAACTGTTTTTT. This chain joins TRBV18 and TRBJ1-4, with D tentatively TRBD1 (5 bases). The CDR3 is 20 amino acids. The V and J ends lost 1 base and 4 bases respectively, with 25 bases between them. Germline V lookup: CDR1 KGHSH, CDR2 LQKENI. The whole variable domain, filled in from reference TRBV18 and TRBJ1-4, reads NAGVMQNPRHLVRRRGQEARLRCSPMKGHSHVYWYRQLPEEGLKFMVYLQKENIIDESGMPKERFSAEFPKEGPSILRIQQVVRGDSAAYFCASSPRSGASTLGDNEKLFFGSGTQLSVL.

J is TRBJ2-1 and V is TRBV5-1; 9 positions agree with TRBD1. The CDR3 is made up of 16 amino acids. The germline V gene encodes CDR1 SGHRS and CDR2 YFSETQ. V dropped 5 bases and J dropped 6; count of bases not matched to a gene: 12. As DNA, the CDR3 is TGCGCCAGCAGTGATGTTCTGGGACAGGGTTTCAATGAGCAGTTCTTC. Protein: CASSDVLGQGFNEQFF.

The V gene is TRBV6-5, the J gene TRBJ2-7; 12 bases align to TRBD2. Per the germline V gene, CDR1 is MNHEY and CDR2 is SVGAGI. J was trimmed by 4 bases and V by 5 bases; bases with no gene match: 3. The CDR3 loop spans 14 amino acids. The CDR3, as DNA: TGTGCCAGCAGTACTGGGACTAGCGGGTACGAGCAGTACTTC. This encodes CASSTGTSGYEQYF.

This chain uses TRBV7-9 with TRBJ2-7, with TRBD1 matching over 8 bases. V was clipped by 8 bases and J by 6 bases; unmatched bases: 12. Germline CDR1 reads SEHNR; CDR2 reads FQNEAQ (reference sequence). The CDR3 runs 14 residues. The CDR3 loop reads CASGVARGLAEQYF. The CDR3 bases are TGTGCCAGCGGGGTGGCCAGGGGGCTGGCCGAGCAGTACTTC. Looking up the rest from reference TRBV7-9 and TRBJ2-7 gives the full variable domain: DTGVSQNPRHKITKRGQNVTFRCDPISEHNRLYWYRQTLGQGPEFLTYFQNEAQLEKSRLLSDRFSAERPKGSFSTLEIQRTEQGDSAMYLCASGVARGLAEQYFGPGTRLTVT.

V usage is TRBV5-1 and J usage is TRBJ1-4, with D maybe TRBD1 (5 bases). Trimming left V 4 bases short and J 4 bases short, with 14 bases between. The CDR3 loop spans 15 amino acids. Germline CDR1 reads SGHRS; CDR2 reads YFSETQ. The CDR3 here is CASSPEGAFNEKLFF. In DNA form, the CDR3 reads TGCGCCAGCAGCCCGGAAGGGGCCTTTAATGAAAAACTGTTTTTT.

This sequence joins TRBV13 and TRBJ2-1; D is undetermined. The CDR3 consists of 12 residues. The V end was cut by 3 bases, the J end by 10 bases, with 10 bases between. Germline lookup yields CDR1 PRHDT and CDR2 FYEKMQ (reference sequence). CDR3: CASSFEAYEQFF. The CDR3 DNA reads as TGTGCCAGCAGCTTCGAGGCCTACGAGCAGTTCTTC.

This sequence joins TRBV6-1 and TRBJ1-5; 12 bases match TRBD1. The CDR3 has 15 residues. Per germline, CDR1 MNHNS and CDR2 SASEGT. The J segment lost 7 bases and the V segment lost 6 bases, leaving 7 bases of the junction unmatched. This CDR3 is CASREGQGALQPQHF. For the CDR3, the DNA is TGTGCCAGCAGGGAGGGACAGGGGGCCTTGCAGCCCCAGCATTTT.